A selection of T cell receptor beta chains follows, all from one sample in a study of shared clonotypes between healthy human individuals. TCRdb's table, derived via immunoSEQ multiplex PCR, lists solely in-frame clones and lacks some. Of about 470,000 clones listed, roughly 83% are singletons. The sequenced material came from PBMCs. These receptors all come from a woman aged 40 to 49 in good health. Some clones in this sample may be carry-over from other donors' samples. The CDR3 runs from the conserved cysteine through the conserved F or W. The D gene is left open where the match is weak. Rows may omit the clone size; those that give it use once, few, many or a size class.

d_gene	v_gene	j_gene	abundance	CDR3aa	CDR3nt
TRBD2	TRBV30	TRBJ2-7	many	CAWSVPGGGYEQYF	TGTGCCTGGAGTGTACCCGGGGGAGGGTACGAGCAGTACTTC
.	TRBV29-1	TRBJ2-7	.	CSFNRDPSGEQYF	TGCAGCTTTAATAGGGACCCCTCCGGCGAGCAGTACTTC
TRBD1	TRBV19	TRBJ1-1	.	CASSGTGITEAFF	TGTGCCAGTAGCGGGACAGGGATCACTGAAGCTTTCTTT
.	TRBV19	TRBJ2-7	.	CASSLGEYEQYF	TGTGCCAGTAGTTTGGGGGAATACGAGCAGTACTTC
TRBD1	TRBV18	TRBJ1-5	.	CASSPPRGQGNQPQHF	TGTGCCAGCTCACCACCCCGGGGACAGGGGAATCAGCCCCAGCATTTT
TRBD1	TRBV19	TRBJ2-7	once	CARFTTSGTGCYEQYF	TGTGCCCGATTTACAACTTCCGGGACAGGGTGCTACGAGCAGTACTTC
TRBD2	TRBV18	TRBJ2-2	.	CASSPRGTSGINTGELFF	TGTGCCAGCTCACCGCGTGGGACTAGCGGGATTAACACCGGGGAGCTGTTTTTT
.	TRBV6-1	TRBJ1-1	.	CASSEVGNTEAFF	TGTGCCAGCAGTGAAGTAGGGAACACTGAAGCTTTCTTT
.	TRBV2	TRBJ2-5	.	CASSNRVQETQYF	TGTGCCAGCAGTAACAGGGTCCAAGAGACCCAGTACTTC
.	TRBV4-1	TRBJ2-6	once	CASSQPGSGANVLTF	TGCGCCAGCAGCCAACCAGGGTCTGGGGCCAACGTCCTGACTTTC
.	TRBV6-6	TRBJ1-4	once	CASSDGAGSNEKLFF	TGTGCCAGCAGTGATGGCGCGGGGTCCAATGAAAAACTGTTTTTT
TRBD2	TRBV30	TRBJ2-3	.	CAWSVSGNTQYF	TGTGCCTGGAGTGTAAGCGGGAATACGCAGTATTTT
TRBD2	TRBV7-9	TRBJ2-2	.	CASSLGELAGNTGELFF	TGTGCCAGCAGCTTAGGGGAACTAGCGGGGAACACCGGGGAGCTGTTTTTT
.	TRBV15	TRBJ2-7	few	CATSRGWGATYEQYF	TGTGCCACCAGCAGGGGGTGGGGGGCCACCTACGAGCAGTACTTC
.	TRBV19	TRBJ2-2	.	CASRRTGLNTGELFF	TGTGCCAGTAGGCGGACGGGCCTAAACACCGGGGAGCTGTTTTTT